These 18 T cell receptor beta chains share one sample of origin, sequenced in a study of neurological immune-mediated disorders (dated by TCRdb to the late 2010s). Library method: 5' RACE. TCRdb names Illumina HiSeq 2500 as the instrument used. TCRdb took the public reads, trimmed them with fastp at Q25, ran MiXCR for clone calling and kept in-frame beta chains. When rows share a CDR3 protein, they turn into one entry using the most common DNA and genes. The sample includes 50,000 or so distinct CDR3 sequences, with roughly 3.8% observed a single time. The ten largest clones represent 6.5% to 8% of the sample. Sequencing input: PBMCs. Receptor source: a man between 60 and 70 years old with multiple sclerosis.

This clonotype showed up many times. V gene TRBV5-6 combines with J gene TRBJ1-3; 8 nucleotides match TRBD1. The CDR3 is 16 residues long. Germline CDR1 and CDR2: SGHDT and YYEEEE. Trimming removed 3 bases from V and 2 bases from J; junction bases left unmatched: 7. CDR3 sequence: CASSSTDRVAGNTIYF. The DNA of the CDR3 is TGTGCCAGCAGCTCCACGGACAGGGTGGCTGGAAACACCATATATTTT.

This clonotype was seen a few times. CDR3 DNA: TGCAGTGCTGACAGGAATGAGCAGTTCTTC. It yields the protein CSADRNEQFF. The chain recombines TRBV20-1 with TRBJ2-1; a possible D gene is TRBD1 (6 bases). The germline V gene encodes CDR1 DFQATT and CDR2 SNEGSKA (reference sequence). CDR3 length equals 10 residues. V lost 5 bases and J lost 7, with 6 bases in between.

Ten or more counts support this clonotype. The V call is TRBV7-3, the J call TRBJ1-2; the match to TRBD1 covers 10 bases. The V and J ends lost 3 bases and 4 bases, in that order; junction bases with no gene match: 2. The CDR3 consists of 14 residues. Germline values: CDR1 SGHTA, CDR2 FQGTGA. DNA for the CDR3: TGTGCCAGCAGCTTTGGGACAGGGGTCTATGGCTACACCTTC. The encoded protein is CASSFGTGVYGYTF.

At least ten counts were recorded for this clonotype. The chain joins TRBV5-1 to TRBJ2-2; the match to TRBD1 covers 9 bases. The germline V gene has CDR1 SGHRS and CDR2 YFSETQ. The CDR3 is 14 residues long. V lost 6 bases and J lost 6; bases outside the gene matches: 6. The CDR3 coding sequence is TGCGCCAGCATTACAGGGGGCGCCCCCGGGGAGCTGTTTTTT. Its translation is CASITGGAPGELFF.

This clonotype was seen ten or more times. The CDR3 spells CASSLVTGVMGYTF. For the CDR3, the DNA is TGTGCCAGCAGCTTAGTTACAGGGGTCATGGGCTACACCTTC. The V and J genes are TRBV7-2 and TRBJ1-2; 7 bases agree with TRBD1. This CDR3 contains 14 residues. V lost 1 base, J lost 8 bases, and 7 bases stayed unmatched. Germline V gene data show CDR1 as SGHTA and CDR2 as FQGNSA. Looking up the rest from reference TRBV7-2 and TRBJ1-2 gives the full variable domain: GAGVSQSPSNKVTEKGKDVELRCDPISGHTALYWYRQSLGQGLEFLIYFQGNSAPDKSGLPSDRFSAERTGGSVSTLTIQRTQQEDSAVYLCASSLVTGVMGYTFGSGTRLTVV.

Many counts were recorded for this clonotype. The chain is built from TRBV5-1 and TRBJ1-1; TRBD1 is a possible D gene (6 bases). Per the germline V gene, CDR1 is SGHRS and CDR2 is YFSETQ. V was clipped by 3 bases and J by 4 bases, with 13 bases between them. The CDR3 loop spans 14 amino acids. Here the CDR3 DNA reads TGCGCCAGCAGCTCTTCACAGGGAGCCACTGAAGCTTTCTTT. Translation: CASSSSQGATEAFF.

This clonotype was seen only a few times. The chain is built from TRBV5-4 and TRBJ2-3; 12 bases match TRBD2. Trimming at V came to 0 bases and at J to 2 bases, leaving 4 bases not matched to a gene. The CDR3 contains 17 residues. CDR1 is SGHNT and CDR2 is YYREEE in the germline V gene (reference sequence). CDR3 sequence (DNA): TGTGCCAGCAGCTTGGGAGGACTAGCGGGGATCACAGATACGCAGTATTTT. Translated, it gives CASSLGGLAGITDTQYF.

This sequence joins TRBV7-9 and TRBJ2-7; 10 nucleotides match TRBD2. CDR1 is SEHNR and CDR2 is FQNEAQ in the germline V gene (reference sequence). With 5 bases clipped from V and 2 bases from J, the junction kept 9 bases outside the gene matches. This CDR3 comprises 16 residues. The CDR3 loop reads CASSPLALAGAYEQYF. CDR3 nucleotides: TGTGCCAGCAGCCCACTCGCGCTAGCGGGAGCCTACGAGCAGTACTTC.

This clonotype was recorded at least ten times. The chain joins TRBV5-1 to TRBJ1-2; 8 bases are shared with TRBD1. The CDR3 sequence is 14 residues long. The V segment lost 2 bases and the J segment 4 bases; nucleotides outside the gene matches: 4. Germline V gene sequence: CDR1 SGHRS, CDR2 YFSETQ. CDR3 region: CASSFSQGAYGYTF. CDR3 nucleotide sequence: TGCGCCAGCAGCTTTAGCCAGGGGGCCTATGGCTACACCTTC.

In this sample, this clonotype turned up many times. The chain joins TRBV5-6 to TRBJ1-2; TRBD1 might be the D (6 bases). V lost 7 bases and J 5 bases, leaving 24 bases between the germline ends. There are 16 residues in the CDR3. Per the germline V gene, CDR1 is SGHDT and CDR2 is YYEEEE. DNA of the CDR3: TGTGCCAGCGGGCGCCGGACCTCCGGGGGCCCGTATGGCTACACCTTC. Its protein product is CASGRRTSGGPYGYTF.

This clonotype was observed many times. The CDR3 bases are TGCAGTGCTAGTGCGAGCGGCGGGGGGGATACGCAGTATTTT. Amino acid sequence: CSASASGGGDTQYF. The chain recombines TRBV20-1 with TRBJ2-3, with 8 bases matching TRBD2. This CDR3 contains 14 residues. V lost 3 bases to trimming and J lost 6 bases; unmatched junction nucleotides: 8. The germline V gene encodes CDR1 DFQATT and CDR2 SNEGSKA (reference sequence).

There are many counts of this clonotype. The DNA for the CDR3 is TGTGCCAGCAGCCACGCAGATACGCAGTATTTT. Translation: CASSHADTQYF. The V gene is TRBV3-1, the J gene TRBJ2-3; no clear D. This CDR3 comprises 11 residues. In germline, CDR1 is LGHDT, CDR2 YNNKEL (reference sequence). V was clipped by 3 bases and J by 4 bases, with 2 bases between them.

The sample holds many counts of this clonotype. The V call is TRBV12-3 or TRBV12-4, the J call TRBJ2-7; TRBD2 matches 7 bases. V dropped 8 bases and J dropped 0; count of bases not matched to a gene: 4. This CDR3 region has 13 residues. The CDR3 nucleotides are TGTGCCAGCCTGAGCGGGAACTCCTACGAGCAGTACTTC. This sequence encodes CASLSGNSYEQYF.

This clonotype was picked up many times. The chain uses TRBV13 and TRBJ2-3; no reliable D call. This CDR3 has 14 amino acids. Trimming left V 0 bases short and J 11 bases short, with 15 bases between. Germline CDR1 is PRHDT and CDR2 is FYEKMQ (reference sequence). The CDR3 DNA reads TGTGCCAGCAGCTTAGGGCTTCCAGGCCGTAGGCAGTATTTT. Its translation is CASSLGLPGRRQYF.

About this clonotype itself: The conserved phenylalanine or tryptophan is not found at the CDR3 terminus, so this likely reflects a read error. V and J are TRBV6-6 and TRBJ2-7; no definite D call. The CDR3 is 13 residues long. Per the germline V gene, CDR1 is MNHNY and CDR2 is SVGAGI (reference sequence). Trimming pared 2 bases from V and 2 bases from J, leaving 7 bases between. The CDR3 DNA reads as TGTGCCAGCAGTTACCCTGATACCTACGAGCAGTACTGC. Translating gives CASSYPDTYEQYC.

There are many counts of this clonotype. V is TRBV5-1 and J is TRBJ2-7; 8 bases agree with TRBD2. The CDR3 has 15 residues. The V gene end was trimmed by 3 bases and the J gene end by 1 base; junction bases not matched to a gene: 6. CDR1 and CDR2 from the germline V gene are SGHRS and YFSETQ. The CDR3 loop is CASSSLAASSYEQYF. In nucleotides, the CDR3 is TGCGCCAGCAGCTCACTAGCGGCATCATCCTACGAGCAGTACTTC.

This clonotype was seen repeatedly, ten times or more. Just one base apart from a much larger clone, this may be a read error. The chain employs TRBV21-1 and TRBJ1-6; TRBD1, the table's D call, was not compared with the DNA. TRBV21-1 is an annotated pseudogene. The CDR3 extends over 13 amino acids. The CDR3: CASSPRLSELLNF. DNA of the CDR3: TGTGCCAGCAGCCCCCGGCTGAGCGAGCTGCTCAACTTT.

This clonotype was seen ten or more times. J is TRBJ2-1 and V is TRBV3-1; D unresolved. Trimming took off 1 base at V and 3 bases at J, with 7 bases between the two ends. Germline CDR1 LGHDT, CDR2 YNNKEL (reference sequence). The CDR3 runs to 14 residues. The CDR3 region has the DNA TGTGCCAGCAGCCAAGGCCGCTACTACAATGAGCAGTTCTTC. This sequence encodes CASSQGRYYNEQFF.